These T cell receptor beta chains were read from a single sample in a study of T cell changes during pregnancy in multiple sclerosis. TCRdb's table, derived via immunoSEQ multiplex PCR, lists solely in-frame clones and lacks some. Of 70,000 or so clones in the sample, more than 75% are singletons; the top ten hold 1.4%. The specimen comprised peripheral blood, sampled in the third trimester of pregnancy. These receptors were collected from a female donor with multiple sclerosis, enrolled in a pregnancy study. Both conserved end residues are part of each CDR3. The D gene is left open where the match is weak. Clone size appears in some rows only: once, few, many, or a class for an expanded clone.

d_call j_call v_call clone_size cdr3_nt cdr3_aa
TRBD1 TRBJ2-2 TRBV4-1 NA TGCGCCAGCAGCCAAAGGGGGTGGGGACAGGGGTTTCCCGGGGAGCTGTTTTTT CASSQRGWGQGFPGELFF
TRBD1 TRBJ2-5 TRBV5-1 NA TGCGCCAGCAGCCCCGGGACAGGGGGCCGCCAAGAGACCCAGTACTTC CASSPGTGGRQETQYF
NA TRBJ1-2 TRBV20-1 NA TGCAGTGCCCCAGGCGGCTACACCTTC CSAPGGYTF
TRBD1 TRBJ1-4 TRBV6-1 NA TGTGCCAGCAGTGAAGAGCCAGGGGGTAATGAAAAACTGTTTTTT CASSEEPGGNEKLFF
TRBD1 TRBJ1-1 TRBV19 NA TGTGCCAGTAGCGGACAGGGAGGCGGGATGAACACTGAAGCTTTCTTT CASSGQGGGMNTEAFF
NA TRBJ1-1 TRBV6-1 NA TGTGCCAGCGGTGAGCAGGCTGTGAACACTGAAGCTTTCTTT CASGEQAVNTEAFF
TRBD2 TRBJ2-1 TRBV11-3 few TGTGCCAGCAGCTTTAGAACTAGCGATGTCAATGAGCAGTTCTTC CASSFRTSDVNEQFF
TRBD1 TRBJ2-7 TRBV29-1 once TGCAGCGCCGGGACAGTTGGGGGCGAGCAGTACTTC CSAGTVGGEQYF
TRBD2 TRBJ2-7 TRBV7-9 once TGTGCCAGCACCAACCCCGTGGGGGACTATCCGCGTCCGCCCTACGAGCAGTACTTC CASTNPVGDYPRPPYEQYF
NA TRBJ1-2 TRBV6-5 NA TGTGCCAGCAGTCCCGTCCGGGGGGTTCCTGGCTACACCTTC CASSPVRGVPGYTF
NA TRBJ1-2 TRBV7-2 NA TGTGCCAGCAGCTTAGTACCAGGGAACTATGGCTACACCTTC CASSLVPGNYGYTF
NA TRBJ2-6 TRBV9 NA TGTGCCAGCAGCGTAGAAGAGGGCTCAGGAGGGGCCAACGTCCTGACTTTC CASSVEEGSGGANVLTF
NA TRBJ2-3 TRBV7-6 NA TGTGCCAGCAGCTTAGCCAACAGGGGCACAGATACGCAGTATTTT CASSLANRGTDTQYF
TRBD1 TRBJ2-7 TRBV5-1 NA TGCGCCAGCAGCTTGGGACCGGGACAGGAATACGAGCAGTACTTC CASSLGPGQEYEQYF
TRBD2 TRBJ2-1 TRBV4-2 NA TGTGCCAGCAGCCAAGAGCCTAGCGGGGACTCGGGTGAGCAGTTCTTC CASSQEPSGDSGEQFF
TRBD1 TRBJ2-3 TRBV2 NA TGTGCCAGCAGTCGACAGGGTGGCGCAGATACGCAGTATTTT CASSRQGGADTQYF
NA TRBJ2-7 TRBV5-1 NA TGCGCCAGCAGCTTAAACAGGGGAGGATACGAGCAGTACTTC CASSLNRGGYEQYF
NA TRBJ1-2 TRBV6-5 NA TGTGCCAGCAGTTACGGCCAGTTTAACTATGGCTACACCTTC CASSYGQFNYGYTF
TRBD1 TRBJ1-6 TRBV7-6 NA TGTGCCAGCAGCTTAGAACCGCTACCGGGACAGGGAAATTCACCCCTCCACTTT CASSLEPLPGQGNSPLHF
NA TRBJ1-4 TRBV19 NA TGTGCCAGTACTGCCCGGGTCCTAAATGAAAAACTGTTTTTT CASTARVLNEKLFF
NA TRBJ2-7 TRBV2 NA TGTGCCAGCAGTGAAGCCCTCGGGGGAGCTCGGGGGACCTACGAGCAGTACTTC CASSEALGGARGTYEQYF
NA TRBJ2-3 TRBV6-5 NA TGTGCCAGCAGTTACTCGTACAGTAGCACAGATACGCAGTATTTT CASSYSYSSTDTQYF
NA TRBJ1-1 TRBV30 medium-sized TGTGCCTGGAGCTGGGAGAATGAAGCTTTCTTT CAWSWENEAFF
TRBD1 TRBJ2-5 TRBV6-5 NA TGTGCCAGCAGGCGGACAGGGAGTATCCAAGAGACCCAGTACTTC CASRRTGSIQETQYF
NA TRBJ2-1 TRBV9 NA TGTGCCAGCAGCGCCCGCGGGGCCAGGAGTGGAAATGAGCAGTTCTTC CASSARGARSGNEQFF
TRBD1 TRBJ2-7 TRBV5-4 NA TGTGCCAGCAGCTTGGGACAGGGCCACGAGCAGTACTTC CASSLGQGHEQYF
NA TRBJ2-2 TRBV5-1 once TGCGCCAGCATGCAGGGTCCCGGGGAGCTGTTTTTT CASMQGPGELFF
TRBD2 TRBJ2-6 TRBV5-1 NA TGCGCCAGCAGCCCAGGGAGGGCTGGGGCCAACGTCCTGACTTTC CASSPGRAGANVLTF
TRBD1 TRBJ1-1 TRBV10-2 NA TGCGCCAGCAGCCTGACAGGGGATCTTGAAGCTTTCTTT CASSLTGDLEAFF
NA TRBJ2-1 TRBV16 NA TGTGCCAGCAGTCGCGGGGTTTACAATGAGCAGTTCTTC CASSRGVYNEQFF
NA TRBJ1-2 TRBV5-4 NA TGTGCCAGCAGCTTGGTAGGGTCCGGGGTGAACTATGGCTACACCTTC CASSLVGSGVNYGYTF
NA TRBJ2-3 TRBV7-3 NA TGTGCCAGCAGCTTAATCCACACAGATACGCAGTATTTT CASSLIHTDTQYF
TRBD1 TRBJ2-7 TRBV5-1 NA TGCGCCAGCAGCTTGCGGGGGACAGGGCCCTACGAGCAGTACTTC CASSLRGTGPYEQYF
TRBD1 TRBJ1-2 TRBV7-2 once TGTGCCAGCAGCTTAAGTTTCGGACAGGGGGCCTATGGCTACACCTTC CASSLSFGQGAYGYTF
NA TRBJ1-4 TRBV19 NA TGTGCCAGTACCACTATGACGAGGGAAAAACTGTTTTTT CASTTMTREKLFF
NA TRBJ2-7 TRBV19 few TGTGCCAGTAGTGTTAGACAGAGCTCCTACGAGCAGTACTTC CASSVRQSSYEQYF
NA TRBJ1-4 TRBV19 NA TGTGCCAGTAGTGCCACATGGCGAGGGGAAAAACTGTTTTTT CASSATWRGEKLFF
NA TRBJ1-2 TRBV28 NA TGTGCCAGCAGGGGGCTCCTCCGGGGGGTGGAGGGCTACACCTTC CASRGLLRGVEGYTF
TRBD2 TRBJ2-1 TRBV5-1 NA TGCGCCAGCAGCTACTTAACGGGACTAGCGGGGTATACAGATGAGCAGTTCTTC CASSYLTGLAGYTDEQFF
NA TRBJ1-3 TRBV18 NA TGTGCCAGCTCACTCGGACAGTATGGAAACACCATATATTTT CASSLGQYGNTIYF
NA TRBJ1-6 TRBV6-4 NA TGTGCCAGCAGCGCCGGGACGGGGGGTTCACCCCTCCACTTT CASSAGTGGSPLHF
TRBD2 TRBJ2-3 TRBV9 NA TGTGCCAGCAGCCCTCGGACTAGCGGGGGGACCTCCACGCAGTATTTT CASSPRTSGGTSTQYF
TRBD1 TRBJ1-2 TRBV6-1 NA TGTGCCAGCAGCCTAACAGGGGGCGGCTATGGCTACACCTTC CASSLTGGGYGYTF
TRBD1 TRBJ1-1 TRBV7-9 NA TGTGCCAGCAGCGCGCAGGGGGGTATCACTGAAGCTTTCTTT CASSAQGGITEAFF
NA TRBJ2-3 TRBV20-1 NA TGCAGTGCTCCCGCGGGTACGCAGTATTTT CSAPAGTQYF